This T cell receptor (beta chain) was sequenced during a study of PD-1 blockade in classical Hodgkin lymphoma. Trimming removed 5 bases at V and 2 bases at J, with 25 bases between. The V gene's germline CDR1 is SGHKS and CDR2 YYEKEE (reference sequence). CDR3 length equals 18 residues. All the patients suffered relapse after autologous stem cell transplantation, and brentuximab vedotin exposure differed. Findings and caveats of the study: Relative to healthy donors, newly diagnosed patients reportedly had lower baseline TCR diversity, which was reported as lower still in relapsed/refractory patients. Patients who responded completely had about the same baseline diversity as newly diagnosed patients. While CD8+ TCR diversity did not rise significantly by C4D1, CD4+ TCR diversity did.

Worth noting for this clone: The antigen remains undetermined.

Profiling relied on immunoSEQ multiplex PCR, and the TCRdb table lists in-frame clones only, not all of them. The sample shows around 39,000 clones, approximately 82% of them seen only once. Here the sequenced sample was peripheral blood mononuclear cells (PBMCs), taken before the second cycle of nivolumab. V and J are TRBV5-5 and TRBJ1-1; maybe TRBD1 (6 bases). The sequence came from a human donor with classical Hodgkin lymphoma. The CDR3: CASSAHGGGATPNTEAFF. In DNA, the CDR3 is TGTGCCAGCAGTGCACATGGGGGCGGGGCGACCCCAAACACTGAAGCTTTCTTT.